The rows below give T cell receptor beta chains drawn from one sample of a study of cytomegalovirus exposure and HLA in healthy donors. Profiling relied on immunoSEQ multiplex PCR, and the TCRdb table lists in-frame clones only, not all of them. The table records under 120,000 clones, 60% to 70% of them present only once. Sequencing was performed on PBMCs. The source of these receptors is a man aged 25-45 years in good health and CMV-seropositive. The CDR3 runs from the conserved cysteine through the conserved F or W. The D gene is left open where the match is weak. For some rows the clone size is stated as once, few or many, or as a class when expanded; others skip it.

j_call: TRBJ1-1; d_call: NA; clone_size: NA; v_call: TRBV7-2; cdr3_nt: TGTGCCAGCAGCTTGTACAGCTACACTGAAGCTTTCTTT; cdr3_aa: CASSLYSYTEAFF
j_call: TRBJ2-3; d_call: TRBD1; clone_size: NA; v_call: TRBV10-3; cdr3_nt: TGTGCCATCAGTGAGTCGAAGGGGGCAACACCCTTTGGCACAGATACGCAGTATTTT; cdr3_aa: CAISESKGATPFGTDTQYF
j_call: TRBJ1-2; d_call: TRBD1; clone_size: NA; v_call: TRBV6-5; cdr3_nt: TGTGCCAGCAGAGCGACAGGGCTGTTCTATGGCTACACCTTC; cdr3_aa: CASRATGLFYGYTF
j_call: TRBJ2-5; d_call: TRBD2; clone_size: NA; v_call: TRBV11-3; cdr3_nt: TGTGCCAGCAGCCCCCGCTGGCGGGGGCAAGAGACCCAGTACTTC; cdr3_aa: CASSPRWRGQETQYF
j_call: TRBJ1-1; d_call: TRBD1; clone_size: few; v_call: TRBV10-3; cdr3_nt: TGTGCCCTAAGGGACAGGGGGGATACTGAAGCTTTCTTT; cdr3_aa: CALRDRGDTEAFF
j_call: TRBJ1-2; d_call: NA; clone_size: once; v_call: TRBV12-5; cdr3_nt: TGTGCTAGTGGTTTGGGCCCAACGGTTAGTAACTATGGCTACACCTTC; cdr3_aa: CASGLGPTVSNYGYTF
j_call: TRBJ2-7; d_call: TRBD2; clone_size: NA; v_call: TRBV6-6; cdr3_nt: TGTGCCAGCAGTTACTGGGAGGGGAACCACGAGCAGTACTTC; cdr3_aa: CASSYWEGNHEQYF
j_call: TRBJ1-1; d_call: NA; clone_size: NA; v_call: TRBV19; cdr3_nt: TGTGCCACCTCGGAGGGGGGGACTGAAGCTTTCTTT; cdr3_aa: CATSEGGTEAFF
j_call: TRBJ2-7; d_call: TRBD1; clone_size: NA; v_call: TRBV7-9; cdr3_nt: TGTTCCAGCAGCAGGGGGCCCTACGAGCAGTACTTC; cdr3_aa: CSSSRGPYEQYF
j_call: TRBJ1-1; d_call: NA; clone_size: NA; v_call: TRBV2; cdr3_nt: TGTGCCAGCAGTGAATTTCCAGTCATGAACACTGAAGCTTTCTTT; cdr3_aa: CASSEFPVMNTEAFF
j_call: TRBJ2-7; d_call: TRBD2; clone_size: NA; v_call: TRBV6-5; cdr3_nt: TGTGCCAGCACCTTGGGGGGGGGTGAGTACGAGCAGTACTTC; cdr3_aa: CASTLGGGEYEQYF
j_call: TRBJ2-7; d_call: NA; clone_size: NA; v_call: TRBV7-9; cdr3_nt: TGTGCCAGCAGAGGGGCCCACGAGCAGTACTTC; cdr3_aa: CASRGAHEQYF
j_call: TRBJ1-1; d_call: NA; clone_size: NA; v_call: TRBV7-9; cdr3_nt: TGTGCCAGCAGCCCCAGGTTGGTAAACACTGAAGCTTTCTTT; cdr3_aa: CASSPRLVNTEAFF
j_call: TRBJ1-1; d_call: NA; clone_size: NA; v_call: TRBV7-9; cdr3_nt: TGTGCCAGCAGCCCCGACAGGATGAACACTGAAGCTTTCTTT; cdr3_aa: CASSPDRMNTEAFF
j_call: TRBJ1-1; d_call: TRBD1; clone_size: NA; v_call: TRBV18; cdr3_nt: TGTGCCAGCTCACCACGGACAGGGGGTGTTTCCAACACTGAAGCTTTCTTT; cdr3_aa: CASSPRTGGVSNTEAFF
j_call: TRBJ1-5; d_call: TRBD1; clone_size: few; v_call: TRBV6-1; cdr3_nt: TGTGCCAGCAGTGAAGCGGGACAGAGCTACAATCAGCCCCAGCATTTT; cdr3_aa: CASSEAGQSYNQPQHF
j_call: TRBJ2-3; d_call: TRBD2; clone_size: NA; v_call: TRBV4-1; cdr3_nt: TGCGCCAGCAGCCAAGACCGACTAGCGGGGGCCCCTAGCACAGATACGCAGTATTTT; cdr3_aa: CASSQDRLAGAPSTDTQYF
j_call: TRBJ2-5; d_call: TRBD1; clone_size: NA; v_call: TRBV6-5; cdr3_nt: TGTGCCAGCAGTATAGGGGGCGGGGAGACCCAGTACTTC; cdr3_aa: CASSIGGGETQYF
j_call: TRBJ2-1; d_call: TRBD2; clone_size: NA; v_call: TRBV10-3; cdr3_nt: TGTGCCATCAGTGAGTCCCTAGCGGGGGGCAATGAGCAGTTCTTC; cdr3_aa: CAISESLAGGNEQFF
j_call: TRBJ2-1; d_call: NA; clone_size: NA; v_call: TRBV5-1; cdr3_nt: TGCGCCAGCAGTCCCCCGCCCCGAGGGCTGGGGAATGAGCAGTTCTTC; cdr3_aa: CASSPPPRGLGNEQFF
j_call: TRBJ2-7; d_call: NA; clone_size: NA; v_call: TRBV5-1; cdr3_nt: TGCGCCAGCAGCACGCGGGACTGGAGCGGCGAGCAGTACTTC; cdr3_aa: CASSTRDWSGEQYF
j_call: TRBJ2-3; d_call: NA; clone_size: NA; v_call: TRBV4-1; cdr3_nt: TGCGCCAGCAGCCAAGATAGTGGTAGCCGCACAGATACGCAGTATTTT; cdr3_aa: CASSQDSGSRTDTQYF
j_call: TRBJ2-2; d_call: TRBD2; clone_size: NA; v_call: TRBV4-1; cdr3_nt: TGCGCCAGCCGAACTAGCGGGGGAAGGAACACCGGGGAGCTGTTTTTT; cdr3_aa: CASRTSGGRNTGELFF
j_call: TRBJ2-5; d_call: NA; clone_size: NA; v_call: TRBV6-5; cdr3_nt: TGTGCCAGCACCCGGACTGCCGGCGCGGGGGAGACCCAGTACTTC; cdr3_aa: CASTRTAGAGETQYF
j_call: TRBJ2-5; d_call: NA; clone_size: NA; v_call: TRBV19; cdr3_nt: TGTGCCAGTAGTATACGGTTACAGTACCAAGAGACCCAGTACTTC; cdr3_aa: CASSIRLQYQETQYF
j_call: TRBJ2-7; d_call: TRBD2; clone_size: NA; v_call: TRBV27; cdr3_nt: TGTGCCAGCAGTTTATGGGAGGGGTGGAGCGAGCAGTACTTC; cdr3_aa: CASSLWEGWSEQYF
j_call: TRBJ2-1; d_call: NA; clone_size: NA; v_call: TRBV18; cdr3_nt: TGTGCCAGCTCACCAAAGCTCCGGGGCTCCTACAATGAGCAGTTCTTC; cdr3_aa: CASSPKLRGSYNEQFF
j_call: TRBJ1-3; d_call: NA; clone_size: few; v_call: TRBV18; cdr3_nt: TGTGCCAGCTCCCGAGAGGTCCCCGACTCTGGAAACACCATATATTTT; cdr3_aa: CASSREVPDSGNTIYF
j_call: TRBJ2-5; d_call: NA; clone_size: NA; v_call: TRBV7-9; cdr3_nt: TGTGCCAGCAGCTTAGGAGGGATAGATCAAGAGACCCAGTACTTC; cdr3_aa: CASSLGGIDQETQYF
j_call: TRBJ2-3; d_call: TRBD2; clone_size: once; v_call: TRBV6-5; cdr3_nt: TGTGCCAGCAGTTACTCGCTCGGGGGGAACACAGATACGCAGTATTTT; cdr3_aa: CASSYSLGGNTDTQYF
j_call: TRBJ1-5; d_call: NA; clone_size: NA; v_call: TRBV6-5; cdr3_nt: TGTGCCAGCAGTGAGGGGGGGAGACAGCCCCAGCATTTT; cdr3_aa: CASSEGGRQPQHF
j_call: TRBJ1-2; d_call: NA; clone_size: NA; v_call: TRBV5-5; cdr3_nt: TGTGCCAGCAGCTTTGGGGGCTCCTATGGCTACACCTTC; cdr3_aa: CASSFGGSYGYTF
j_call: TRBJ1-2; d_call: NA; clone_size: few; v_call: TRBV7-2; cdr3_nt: TGTGCCAGCAGCTTAGCCCAGAGGAAAAACTATGGCTACACCTTC; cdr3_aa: CASSLAQRKNYGYTF
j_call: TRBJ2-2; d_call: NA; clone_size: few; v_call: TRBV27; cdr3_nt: TGTGCCAGCAGGACTTACGCGAACACCGGGGAGCTGTTTTTT; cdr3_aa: CASRTYANTGELFF